Presented here are 25 T cell receptor beta chains from one specimen sequenced in a study of post-analysis software for immune sequencing data. The study, taken as a whole, reports: In patients, roughly five TRBV segments were more frequent than in controls, with TRBV5-6, TRBV5-1 and TRBV20-1 among them.

Their antigen targets remain unknown. Incorporated into the TCR beta cDNA libraries were unique molecular identifiers, which served to reduce PCR and sequencing biases. TCRdb re-called the PCR reads with MiXCR, one entry per CDR3 protein. The sample carries fewer than 850,000 distinct CDR3 sequences, 40% to 55% recorded once. The sequenced sample was blood. These receptors were collected from a girl under 18 with multiple sclerosis.

The chain couples TRBV29-1 to TRBJ2-1; TRBD2 agrees at 9 bases. Germline V gene lookup returns CDR1 SQVTM and CDR2 ANQGSEA. This CDR3 spans 16 amino acids. The junction had 12 bases not matched to a gene; V was cut back by 7 bases and J by 2 bases. In nucleotides, the CDR3 is TGCAGCGCTGGACAGGCGGGAGGGACGGCCTACAATGAGCAGTTCTTC. Translated, it gives CSAGQAGGTAYNEQFF.

The rearrangement links TRBV9 to TRBJ1-5; D is possibly TRBD1 (5 bases). CDR3 size: 13 residues. Germline CDR1 is SGDLS and CDR2 is YYNGEE. V lost 1 base and J lost 7, with 9 bases in between. The CDR3 region has the DNA TGTGCCAGCAGCGTACAGGGTGGGCAGCCCCAGCATTTT. This encodes CASSVQGGQPQHF.

CDR3 protein: CASSGTSGKQFF. In DNA, the CDR3 is TGTGCCAGCAGTGGGACTAGCGGAAAGCAGTTCTTC. The chain joins TRBV12-3 or TRBV12-4 to TRBJ2-1, with 11 bases aligning to TRBD2. Trimming at V came to 5 bases and at J to 11 bases, leaving 2 bases not matched to a gene. The CDR3 length is 12 residues.

The rearrangement uses TRBV15 and TRBJ2-3, with D unclear. The V gene lost 5 bases and the J gene lost 1 base, with 10 bases spanning the gap. CDR1 and CDR2 (germline): LNHNV, YYDKDF (reference sequence). The CDR3 covers 14 residues. The CDR3 here is CATSDSLGTDTQYF. The CDR3 coding sequence is TGTGCCACCAGCGACTCCCTAGGCACAGATACGCAGTATTTT.

Only a few counts were recorded for this clonotype. The chain has TRBV5-1 and TRBJ2-3; D possibly corresponds to TRBD1 (5 bases). The V end lost 5 bases, the J end lost 3 bases, and 10 bases lay between the germline ends. The germline CDR1 and CDR2 sequences are SGHRS and YFSETQ. The CDR3 runs 13 residues. CDR3 DNA sequence: TGCGCCAGCAGTCGCAGGGAAACAGATACGCAGTATTTT. As protein: CASSRRETDTQYF.

This clonotype was observed a single time. The chain employs TRBV5-8 and TRBJ1-5, with no clear D. This CDR3 has 15 amino acids. Trimming removed 4 bases at V and 3 bases at J, with 14 bases between. Germline assignment: CDR1 SGHTS and CDR2 YDEGEE. DNA for the CDR3: TGTGCCAGCAGCCCCGGGCAGTCCCCCAATCAGCCCCAGCATTTT. It yields the protein CASSPGQSPNQPQHF.

The rearrangement joins TRBV20-1 to TRBJ2-1, with D perhaps TRBD2 (5 bases). Germline assignment: CDR1 DFQATT and CDR2 SNEGSKA (reference sequence). The CDR3 loop spans 14 amino acids. Between the trimmed V and J ends, which lost 5 bases and 0 bases, there was a span of 11 bases. Here the CDR3 DNA reads TGCAGTGCTGCGCGGGCCCGCTCCTACAATGAGCAGTTCTTC. It is translated as CSAARARSYNEQFF.

Turning to this clonotype: At one boundary the junction diverges from the germline segment, which might be a read error. The V gene is TRBV7-7, the J gene TRBJ2-1; 8 bases agree with TRBD1. The CDR3 runs to 16 residues. Germline CDR1 is SSHAT and CDR2 is FNYEAQ (reference sequence). The CDR3 sequence: CASSLAQGAPLNEQFF. CDR3 nucleotide sequence: TGTGCTAGCAGCTTAGCGCAGGGGGCCCCCCTCAATGAGCAGTTCTTC.

This rearrangement joins TRBV7-3 to TRBJ1-1; no firm D call. The germline gives CDR1 SGHTA, CDR2 FQGTGA. The CDR3 runs to 15 residues. V gave up 1 base and J gave up 1 base, with 10 bases separating them. Written as DNA, the CDR3 is TGTGCCAGCAGCTTAATAAGACTGAAGAACACTGAAGCTTTCTTT. It specifies CASSLIRLKNTEAFF.

The J gene is TRBJ2-4, the V gene TRBV5-1; 9 nucleotides line up with TRBD1. TRBJ2-7 matches the DNA end more closely, so the J call is doubtful. This CDR3 has 16 residues. Germline-derived CDR1 and CDR2 are SGHRS and YFSETQ. The CDR3, as DNA: TGCGCCAGCAGCTTGGTTGGCGGGACAGGGCGTTACGAGCAGTACTTC. This translates into CASSLVGGTGRYEQYF.

The table lists this clonotype with many counts. The V call is TRBV20-1, the J call TRBJ2-7; D may be TRBD2 (5 bases). Trimming removed 6 bases at V and 3 bases at J, with 21 bases between. The CDR3 runs to 15 residues. Germline assignment: CDR1 DFQATT and CDR2 SNEGSKA (reference sequence). CDR3 sequence reads: CSASPGVAMDYEQYF. The DNA for the CDR3 is TGCAGTGCAAGTCCTGGAGTAGCGATGGACTACGAGCAGTACTTC.

The genes are TRBV7-2 and TRBJ2-7; the match to TRBD2 covers 11 bases. The CDR3 length is 15 residues. After removal of 3 bases from V and 4 bases from J, the junction contained 5 bases not matched to a gene. Germline V lookup: CDR1 SGHTA, CDR2 FQGNSA. In DNA, the CDR3 is TGTGCCAGCAGCTTGGTGACTAGCGGGACTTACGAGCAGTACTTC. It translates to CASSLVTSGTYEQYF.

This clonotype was counted between two and nine times. The gene calls are TRBV2 and TRBJ2-3, with D maybe TRBD2 (5 bases). Germline V gene data show CDR1 as SNHLY and CDR2 as FYNNEI. Deletions cut 7 bases from V and 3 bases from J, with 14 bases between. The CDR3 is 14 residues long. CDR3 DNA: TGTGCCAGCATGGATAGCGTTGTGACAGATACGCAGTATTTT. As protein: CASMDSVVTDTQYF.

This clonotype has more than one count but fewer than ten. The chain joins TRBV4-3 to TRBJ2-7; 9 bases map to TRBD1. This CDR3 region has 15 residues. V dropped 5 bases and J dropped 4; count of bases not matched to a gene: 9. Germline V gives CDR1 LGHNA, CDR2 YSLEER. For the CDR3, the DNA is TGCGCCAGCAGCATAACCCGGGACAGGGATTACGAGCAGTACTTC. Its translation is CASSITRDRDYEQYF.

The chain recombines TRBV5-1 with TRBJ2-1, with 7 bases lining up with TRBD2. This CDR3 spans 16 amino acids. CDR1 is SGHRS and CDR2 is YFSETQ in the germline V gene. Trimming cost V 0 bases and J 8 bases; bases outside gene matches: 11. Here the CDR3 DNA reads TGCGCCAGCAGCTTGGGGGAGGGCGGGAGTCGCCATGAGCAGTTCTTC. This sequence encodes CASSLGEGGSRHEQFF.

The chain is built from TRBV18 and TRBJ2-3, with 9 bases that match TRBD2. Germline-derived CDR1 and CDR2 are KGHSH and LQKENI. The CDR3 totals 16 residues. J lost 2 bases, V lost 5 bases, and 8 bases had no gene match. CDR3 sequence reads: CASSISTSGSTDTQYF. The CDR3 DNA reads as TGTGCCAGCTCAATATCGACTAGCGGTTCCACAGATACGCAGTATTTT. Looking up the rest from reference TRBV18 and TRBJ2-3 gives the full variable domain: NAGVMQNPRHLVRRRGQEARLRCSPMKGHSHVYWYRQLPEEGLKFMVYLQKENIIDESGMPKERFSAEFPKEGPSILRIQQVVRGDSAAYFCASSISTSGSTDTQYFGPGTRLTVL.

This clonotype was found a few times. The V and J genes are TRBV20-1 and TRBJ2-7; D is ambiguous. This CDR3 contains 14 residues. The germline CDR1 and CDR2 sequences are DFQATT and SNEGSKA (reference sequence). Trimming removed 6 bases at V and 0 bases at J, with 15 bases between. The CDR3 reads CSAPSRSTSYEQYF. The CDR3 bases are TGCAGTGCCCCTTCTAGGTCGACCTCCTACGAGCAGTACTTC.

The V and J genes are TRBV6-2 or TRBV6-3 and TRBJ2-7; a weak D match, TRBD1 (6 bases). The germline V gene has CDR1 MNHEY and CDR2 SVGEGT. The length of the CDR3 is 12 residues. V was clipped by 6 bases and J by 6 bases, with 12 bases between them. The CDR3: CASRRTVGEQYF. As DNA, the CDR3 is TGTGCCAGCAGGAGGACAGTGGGCGAGCAGTACTTC.

The chain employs TRBV3-1 and TRBJ2-7, with D perhaps being TRBD1 or TRBD2 (5 bases each). Germline lookup yields CDR1 LGHDT and CDR2 YNNKEL (reference sequence). This CDR3 spans 16 amino acids. Trimming pared 0 bases from V and 0 bases from J, leaving 12 bases between. The CDR3: CASSQEWDGYSYEQYF. CDR3 DNA sequence: TGTGCCAGCAGCCAAGAGTGGGACGGATACTCCTACGAGCAGTACTTC.

This clonotype was seen more than once but under ten times. The V call is TRBV20-1, the J call TRBJ2-3; 8 bases match TRBD2. The CDR3 length is 14 residues. Germline-derived CDR1 and CDR2 are DFQATT and SNEGSKA (reference sequence). Trimming took 6 bases from V and 3 from J; bases not matched to a gene: 8. The CDR3 DNA sequence: TGCAGTGCCCGGCGGGAGGCAGCAACAGATACGCAGTATTTT. Translating gives CSARREAATDTQYF.

J is TRBJ2-5 and V is TRBV12-3 or TRBV12-4; 7 bases map to TRBD1. V lost 5 bases and J lost 4; bases outside the gene matches: 7. The CDR3 consists of 14 residues. The CDR3: CASSPPGTAETQYF. CDR3 nucleotides: TGTGCCAGCAGTCCTCCCGGGACAGCAGAGACCCAGTACTTC.

This clonotype was picked up many times. This chain connects TRBV12-3 or TRBV12-4 to TRBJ2-1; D is ambiguous. V dropped 1 base and J dropped 5 bases, with 6 bases sitting between them. CDR3 length equals 13 residues. CDR3 loop: CASSLGRNNEQFF. CDR3 DNA sequence: TGTGCCAGCAGTTTAGGCCGGAACAATGAGCAGTTCTTC.

This clonotype was observed a few times. The V gene is TRBV9, the J gene TRBJ2-7; no reliable D call. V gave up 0 bases and J gave up 2 bases, with 9 bases separating them. Germline CDR1 reads SGDLS; CDR2 reads YYNGEE. The CDR3 is made up of 14 amino acids. CDR3 protein: CASSVGSDTYEQYF. The CDR3 DNA is TGTGCCAGCAGCGTAGGGTCGGATACCTACGAGCAGTACTTC. Full variable domain (missing parts from reference TRBV9 and TRBJ2-7): DSGVTQTPKHLITATGQRVTLRCSPRSGDLSVYWYQQSLDQGLQFLIQYYNGEERAKGNILERFSAQQFPDLHSELNLSSLELGDSALYFCASSVGSDTYEQYFGPGTRLTVT.

The chain has TRBV5-1 and TRBJ2-7, with 12 positions matching TRBD2. The germline V gene has CDR1 SGHRS and CDR2 YFSETQ. Losses at the gene ends were 8 bases for V and 7 bases for J; bases not matched to a gene: 4. The CDR3 sequence is 12 residues long. The CDR3 DNA is TGCGCCAGTAGGACTAGCGGGACGGAGCAGTACTTC. This encodes CASRTSGTEQYF. The full variable domain, rest sourced from reference TRBV5-1 and TRBJ2-7, is KAGVTQTPRYLIKTRGQQVTLSCSPISGHRSVSWYQQTPGQGLQFLFEYFSETQRNKGNFPGRFSGRQFSNSRSEMNVSTLELGDSALYLCASRTSGTEQYFGPGTRLTVT.

This chain uses TRBV28 with TRBJ1-5, with D uncertain. V was shortened by 8 bases and J by 6 bases, with 8 bases between the two germline ends. Looked up from germline, CDR1 is MDHEN and CDR2 is SYDVKM. The CDR3 covers 11 residues. The CDR3 region has the DNA TGTGCCAGCTCCTTTGGTCAGCCCCAGCATTTT. It translates to CASSFGQPQHF. Combining the CDR3 with reference TRBV28 and TRBJ1-5 gives the whole variable domain DVKVTQSSRYLVKRTGEKVFLECVQDMDHENMFWYRQDPGLGLRLIYFSYDVKMKEKGDIPEGYSVSREKKERFSLILESASTNQTSMYLCASSFGQPQHFGDGTRLSIL.